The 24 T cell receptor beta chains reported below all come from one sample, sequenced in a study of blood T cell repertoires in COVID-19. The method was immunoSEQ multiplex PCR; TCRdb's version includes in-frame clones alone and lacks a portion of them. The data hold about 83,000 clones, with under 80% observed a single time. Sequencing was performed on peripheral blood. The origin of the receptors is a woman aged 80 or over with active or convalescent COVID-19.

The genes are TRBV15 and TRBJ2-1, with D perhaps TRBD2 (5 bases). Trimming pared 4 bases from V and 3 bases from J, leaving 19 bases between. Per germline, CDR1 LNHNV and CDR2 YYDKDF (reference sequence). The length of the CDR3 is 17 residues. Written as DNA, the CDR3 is TGTGCCACCAGCACCTCTTTAGCGAACCCAAGCTACAATGAGCAGTTCTTC. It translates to CATSTSLANPSYNEQFF.

Here the CDR3 reads CASSYRQGSYGYTF. DNA for the CDR3: TGTGCCAGCAGTTACCGCCAGGGGTCCTATGGCTACACCTTC. This rearrangement joins TRBV6-5 to TRBJ1-2; weak D call: TRBD1 (6 bases). There are 14 residues in the CDR3. Germline V gene data show CDR1 as MNHEY and CDR2 as SVGAGI. V shed 2 bases and J shed 4 bases, with 11 bases lying between them.

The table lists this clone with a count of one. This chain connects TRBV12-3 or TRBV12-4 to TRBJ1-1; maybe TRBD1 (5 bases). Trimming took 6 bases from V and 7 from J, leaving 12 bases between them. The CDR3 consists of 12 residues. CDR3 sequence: CASRATDNEAFF. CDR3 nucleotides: TGTGCCAGCAGAGCTACGGACAATGAAGCTTTCTTT.

Here the CDR3 reads CASSSGLAVSTDTQYF. The CDR3 DNA follows: TGCGCCAGCAGCTCGGGACTAGCGGTTAGCACAGATACGCAGTATTTT. The chain is built from TRBV5-1 and TRBJ2-3, with 11 bases fitting TRBD2. This CDR3 comprises 16 residues. Germline CDR1 reads SGHRS; CDR2 reads YFSETQ. The V and J ends lost 3 bases and 0 bases, in that order; junction bases with no gene match: 3.

CDR3 loop: CASTPFRTSGGTDTQYF. CDR3 DNA sequence: TGTGCCAGCACTCCTTTCAGGACTAGCGGGGGTACAGATACGCAGTATTTT. The rearrangement joins TRBV9 to TRBJ2-3; 13 nucleotides match TRBD2. J gave up 3 bases and V 6 bases, and 10 bases lay outside the gene matches. Germline CDR1 is SGDLS and CDR2 is YYNGEE. The CDR3 consists of 17 residues.

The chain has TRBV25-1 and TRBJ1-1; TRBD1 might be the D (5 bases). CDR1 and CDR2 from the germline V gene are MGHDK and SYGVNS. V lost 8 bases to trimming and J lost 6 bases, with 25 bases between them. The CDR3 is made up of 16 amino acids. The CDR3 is CASGDYRGGLGSEAFF. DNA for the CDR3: TGTGCCAGCGGAGACTATCGCGGGGGTTTAGGGTCTGAAGCTTTCTTT.

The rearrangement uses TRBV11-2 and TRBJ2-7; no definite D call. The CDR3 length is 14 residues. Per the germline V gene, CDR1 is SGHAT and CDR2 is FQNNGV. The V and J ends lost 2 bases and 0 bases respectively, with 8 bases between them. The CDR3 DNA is TGTGCCAGCAGCTTAAATGTCATCTCCTACGAGCAGTACTTC. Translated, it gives CASSLNVISYEQYF.

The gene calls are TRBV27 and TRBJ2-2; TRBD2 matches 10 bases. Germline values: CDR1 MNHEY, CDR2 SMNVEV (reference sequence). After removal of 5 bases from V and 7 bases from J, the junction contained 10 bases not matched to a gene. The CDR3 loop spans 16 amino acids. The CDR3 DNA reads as TGTGCCAGCAGTGCAGCCGGGACTAGCGTTATCGGGGAGCTGTTTTTT. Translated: CASSAAGTSVIGELFF.

CDR3 DNA: TGTGCCAGCAGCCCTCAGACAGGGCCGGATGGCTACACCTTC. Translating gives CASSPQTGPDGYTF. The chain employs TRBV7-2 and TRBJ1-2, with TRBD1 identical over 7 bases. V was pared by 5 bases and J by 6 bases, with 9 bases of the junction left unmatched. Germline V CDR1 and CDR2: SGHTA, FQGNSA. CDR3 size: 14 residues.

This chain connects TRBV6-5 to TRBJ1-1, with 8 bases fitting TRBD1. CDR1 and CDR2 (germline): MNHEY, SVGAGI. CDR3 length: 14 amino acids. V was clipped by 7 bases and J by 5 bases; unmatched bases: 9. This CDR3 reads CASNIRGQRTEAFF. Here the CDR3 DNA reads TGTGCCAGCAATATCAGGGGGCAAAGGACTGAAGCTTTCTTT.

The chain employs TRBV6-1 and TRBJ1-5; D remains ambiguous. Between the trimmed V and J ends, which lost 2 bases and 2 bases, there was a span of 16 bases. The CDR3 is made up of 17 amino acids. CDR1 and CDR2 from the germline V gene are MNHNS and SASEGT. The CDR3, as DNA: TGTGCCAGCAGTGAATATTATCGGGGTTACGGCAATCAGCCCCAGCATTTT. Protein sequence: CASSEYYRGYGNQPQHF.

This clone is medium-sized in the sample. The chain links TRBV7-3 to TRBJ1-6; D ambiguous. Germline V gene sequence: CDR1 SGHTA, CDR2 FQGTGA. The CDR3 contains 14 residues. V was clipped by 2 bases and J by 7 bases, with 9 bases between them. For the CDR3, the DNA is TGTGCCAGCAGCTTAGGCCCGGGAAATTCACCCCTCCACTTT. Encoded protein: CASSLGPGNSPLHF.

Here the CDR3 DNA reads TGTGCCAGTAGTCCTGGCCAGGGGCGAGGCAATGAGCAGTTCTTC. Translating gives CASSPGQGRGNEQFF. J is TRBJ2-1 and V is TRBV19; D is perhaps TRBD1 (6 bases). V lost 5 bases to trimming and J lost 6 bases, with 17 bases between them. This CDR3 is 15 amino acids long. The germline V gene has CDR1 LNHDA and CDR2 SQIVND (reference sequence). Using reference TRBV19 and TRBJ2-1 for the parts outside the CDR3, the full variable domain is DGGITQSPKYLFRKEGQNVTLSCEQNLNHDAMYWYRQDPGQGLRLIYYSQIVNDFQKGDIAEGYSVSREKKESFPLTVTSAQKNPTAFYLCASSPGQGRGNEQFFGPGTRLTVL.

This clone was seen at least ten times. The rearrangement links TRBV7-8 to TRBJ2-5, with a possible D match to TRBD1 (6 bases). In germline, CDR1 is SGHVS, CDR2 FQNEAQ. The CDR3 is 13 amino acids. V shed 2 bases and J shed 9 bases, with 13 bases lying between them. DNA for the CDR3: TGTGCCAGCAGCTTAAGAACCACAGGGCCCCAGTACTTC. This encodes CASSLRTTGPQYF. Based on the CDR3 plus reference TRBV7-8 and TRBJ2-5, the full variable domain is GAGVSQSPRYKVAKRGQDVALRCDPISGHVSLFWYQQALGQGPEFLTYFQNEAQLDKSGLPSDRFFAERPEGSVSTLKIQRTQQEDSAVYLCASSLRTTGPQYFGPGTRLLVL.

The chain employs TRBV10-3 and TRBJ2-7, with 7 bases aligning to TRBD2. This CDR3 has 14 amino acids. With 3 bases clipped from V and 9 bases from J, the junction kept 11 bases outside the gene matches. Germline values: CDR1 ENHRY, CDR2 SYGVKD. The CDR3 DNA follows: TGTGCCATCAGTGACCCCCTATCGGGGGGTAGGCAGTACTTC. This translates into CAISDPLSGGRQYF.

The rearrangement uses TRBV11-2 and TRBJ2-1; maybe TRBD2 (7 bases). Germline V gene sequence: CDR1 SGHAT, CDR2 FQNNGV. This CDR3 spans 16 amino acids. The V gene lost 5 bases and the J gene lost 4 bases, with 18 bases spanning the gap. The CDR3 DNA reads TGTGCCAGCAGCGTGGGGGGGGGCTTTACTTACAATGAGCAGTTCTTC. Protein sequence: CASSVGGGFTYNEQFF.

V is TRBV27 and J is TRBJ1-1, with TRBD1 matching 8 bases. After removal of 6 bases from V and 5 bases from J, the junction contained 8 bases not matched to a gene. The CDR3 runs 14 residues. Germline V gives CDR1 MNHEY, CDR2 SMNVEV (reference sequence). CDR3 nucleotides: TGTGCCAGCAGGACTTCAGGGGGCGGAACTGAAGCTTTCTTT. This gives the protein CASRTSGGGTEAFF.

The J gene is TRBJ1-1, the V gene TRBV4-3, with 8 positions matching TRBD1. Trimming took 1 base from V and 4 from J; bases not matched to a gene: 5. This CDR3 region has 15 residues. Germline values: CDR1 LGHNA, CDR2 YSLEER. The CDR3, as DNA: TGCGCCAGCAGCCAAGGACTTGACAGGGGCACTGAAGCTTTCTTT. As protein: CASSQGLDRGTEAFF.

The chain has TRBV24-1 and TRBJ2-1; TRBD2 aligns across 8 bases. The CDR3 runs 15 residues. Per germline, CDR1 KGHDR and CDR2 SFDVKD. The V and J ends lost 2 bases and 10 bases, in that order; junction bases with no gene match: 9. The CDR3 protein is CATSDSGLDLGEQFF. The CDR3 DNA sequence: TGTGCCACCAGTGATTCGGGACTAGACCTTGGGGAGCAGTTCTTC.

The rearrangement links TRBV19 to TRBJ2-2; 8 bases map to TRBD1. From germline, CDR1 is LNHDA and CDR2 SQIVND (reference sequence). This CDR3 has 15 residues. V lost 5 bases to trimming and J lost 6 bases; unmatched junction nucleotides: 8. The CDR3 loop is CASSPLRGRAGELFF. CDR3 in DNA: TGTGCCAGTAGTCCCCTCAGGGGGCGGGCCGGGGAGCTGTTTTTT.

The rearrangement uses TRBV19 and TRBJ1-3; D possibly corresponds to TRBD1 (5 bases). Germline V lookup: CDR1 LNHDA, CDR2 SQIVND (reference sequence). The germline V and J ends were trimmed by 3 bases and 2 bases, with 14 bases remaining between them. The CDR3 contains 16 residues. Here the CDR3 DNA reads TGTGCCAGTAGTATTCTCTCCGGGGGAGCTGGAAACACCATATATTTT. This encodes CASSILSGGAGNTIYF.

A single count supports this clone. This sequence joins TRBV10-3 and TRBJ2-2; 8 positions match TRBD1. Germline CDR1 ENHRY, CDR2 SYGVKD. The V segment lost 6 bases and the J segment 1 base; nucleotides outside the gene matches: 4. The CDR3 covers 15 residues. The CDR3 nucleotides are TGTGCCATCAGAACCGGGACAGGGAACACCGGGGAGCTGTTTTTT. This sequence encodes CAIRTGTGNTGELFF.

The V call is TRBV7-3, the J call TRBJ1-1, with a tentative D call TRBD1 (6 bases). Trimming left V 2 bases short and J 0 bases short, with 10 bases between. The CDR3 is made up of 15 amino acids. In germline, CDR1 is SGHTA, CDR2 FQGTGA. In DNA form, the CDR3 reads TGTGCCAGCAGCTTAGAAGGACAGATGAACACTGAAGCTTTCTTT. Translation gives CASSLEGQMNTEAFF.

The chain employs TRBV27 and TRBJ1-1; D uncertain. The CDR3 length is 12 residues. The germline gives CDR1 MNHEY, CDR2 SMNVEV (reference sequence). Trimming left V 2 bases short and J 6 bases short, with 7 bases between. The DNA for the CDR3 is TGTGCCAGCAGTTTAGTGGGCGCTGAAGCTTTCTTT. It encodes CASSLVGAEAFF.